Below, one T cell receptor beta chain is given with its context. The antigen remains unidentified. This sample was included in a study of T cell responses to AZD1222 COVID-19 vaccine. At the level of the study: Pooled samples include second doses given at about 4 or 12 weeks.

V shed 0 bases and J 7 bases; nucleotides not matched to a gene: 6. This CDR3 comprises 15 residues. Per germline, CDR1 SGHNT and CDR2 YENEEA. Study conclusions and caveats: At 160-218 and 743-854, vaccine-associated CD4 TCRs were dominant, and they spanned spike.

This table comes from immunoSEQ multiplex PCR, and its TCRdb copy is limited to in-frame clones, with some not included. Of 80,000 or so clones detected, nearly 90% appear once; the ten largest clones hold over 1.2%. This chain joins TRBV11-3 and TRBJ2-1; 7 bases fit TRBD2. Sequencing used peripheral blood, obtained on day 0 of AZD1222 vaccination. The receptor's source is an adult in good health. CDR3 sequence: CASSLESAGANEQFF. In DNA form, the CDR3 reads TGTGCCAGCAGCTTAGAATCGGCGGGAGCGAATGAGCAGTTCTTC. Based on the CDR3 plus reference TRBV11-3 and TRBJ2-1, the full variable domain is EAGVVQSPRYKIIEKKQPVAFWCNPISGHNTLYWYLQNLGQGPELLIRYENEEAVDDSQLPKDRFSAERLKGVDSTLKIQPAELGDSAVYLCASSLESAGANEQFFGPGTRLTVL.